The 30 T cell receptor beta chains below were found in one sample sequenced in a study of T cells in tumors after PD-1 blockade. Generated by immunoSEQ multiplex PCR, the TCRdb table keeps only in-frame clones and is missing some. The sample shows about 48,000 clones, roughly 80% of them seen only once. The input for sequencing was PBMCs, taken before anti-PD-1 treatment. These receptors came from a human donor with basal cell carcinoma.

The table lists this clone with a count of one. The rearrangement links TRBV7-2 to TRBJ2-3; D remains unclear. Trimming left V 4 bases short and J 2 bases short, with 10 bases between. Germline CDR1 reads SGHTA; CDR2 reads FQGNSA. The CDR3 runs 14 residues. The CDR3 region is CASSSLGPTDTQYF. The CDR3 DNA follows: TGTGCCAGCAGCTCCCTAGGGCCCACAGATACGCAGTATTTT.

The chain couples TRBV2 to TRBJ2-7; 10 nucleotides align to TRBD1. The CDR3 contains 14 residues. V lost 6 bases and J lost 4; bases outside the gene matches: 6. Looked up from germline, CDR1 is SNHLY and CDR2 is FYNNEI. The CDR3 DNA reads TGTGCCAGCAGCCGACAGGGGGCGCAGTACGAGCAGTACTTC. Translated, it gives CASSRQGAQYEQYF.

CDR3 sequence: CASSSEGGTEAFF. In DNA form, the CDR3 reads TGTGCCAGCTCGTCCGAGGGCGGCACTGAAGCTTTCTTT. The rearrangement uses TRBV18 and TRBJ1-1; D remains unclear. The length of the CDR3 is 13 residues. Trimming removed 6 bases from V and 4 bases from J, with 12 bases in between. Germline CDR1 reads KGHSH; CDR2 reads LQKENI. The full variable domain, with the rest looked up from reference TRBV18 and TRBJ1-1, is NAGVMQNPRHLVRRRGQEARLRCSPMKGHSHVYWYRQLPEEGLKFMVYLQKENIIDESGMPKERFSAEFPKEGPSILRIQQVVRGDSAAYFCASSSEGGTEAFFGQGTRLTVV.

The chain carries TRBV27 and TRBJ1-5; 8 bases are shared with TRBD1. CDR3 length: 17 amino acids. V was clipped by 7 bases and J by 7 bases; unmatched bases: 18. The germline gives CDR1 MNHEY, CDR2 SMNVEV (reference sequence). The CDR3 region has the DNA TGTGCCAGCAAACCTTTCGGGCCACAGGGGGTGGGACAGCCCCAGCATTTT. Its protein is CASKPFGPQGVGQPQHF.

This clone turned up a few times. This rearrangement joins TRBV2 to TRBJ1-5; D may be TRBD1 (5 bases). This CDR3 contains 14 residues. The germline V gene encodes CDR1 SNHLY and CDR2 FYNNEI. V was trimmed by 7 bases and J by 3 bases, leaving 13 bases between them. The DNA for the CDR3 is TGTGCCAGCACTCGGACATCCCCCAATCAGCCCCAGCATTTT. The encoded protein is CASTRTSPNQPQHF. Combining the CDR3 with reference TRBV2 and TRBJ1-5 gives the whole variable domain EPEVTQTPSHQVTQMGQEVILRCVPISNHLYFYWYRQILGQKVEFLVSFYNNEISEKSEIFDDQFSVERPDGSNFTLKIRSTKLEDSAMYFCASTRTSPNQPQHFGDGTRLSIL.

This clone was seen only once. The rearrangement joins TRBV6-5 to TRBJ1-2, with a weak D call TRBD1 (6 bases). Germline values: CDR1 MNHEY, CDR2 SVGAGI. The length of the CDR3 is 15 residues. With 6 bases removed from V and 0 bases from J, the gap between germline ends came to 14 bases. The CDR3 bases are TGTGCCAGCAGACCCAGGACAGAAGCTAACTATGGCTACACCTTC. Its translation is CASRPRTEANYGYTF.

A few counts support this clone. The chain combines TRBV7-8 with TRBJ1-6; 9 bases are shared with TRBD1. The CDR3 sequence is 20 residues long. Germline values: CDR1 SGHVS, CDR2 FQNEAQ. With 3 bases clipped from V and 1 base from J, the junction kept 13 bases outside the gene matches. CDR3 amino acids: CASSFSYPGQGTSYNSPLHF. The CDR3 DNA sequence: TGTGCCAGCAGCTTCTCTTACCCGGGACAGGGTACGTCCTATAATTCACCCCTCCACTTT.

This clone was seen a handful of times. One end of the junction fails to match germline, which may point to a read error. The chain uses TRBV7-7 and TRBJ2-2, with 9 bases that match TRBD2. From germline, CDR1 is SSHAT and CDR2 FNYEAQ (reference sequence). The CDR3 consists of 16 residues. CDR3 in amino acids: CASSLLAGANTGELFF. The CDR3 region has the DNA TGTGCTAGCAGCCTTTTAGCGGGGGCGAACACCGGGGAGCTGTTTTTT.

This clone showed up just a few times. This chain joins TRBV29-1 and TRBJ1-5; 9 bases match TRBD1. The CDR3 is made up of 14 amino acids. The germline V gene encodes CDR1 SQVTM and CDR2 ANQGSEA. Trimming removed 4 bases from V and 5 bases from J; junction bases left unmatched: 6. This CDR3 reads CSVASGTGHQPQHF. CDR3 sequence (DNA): TGCAGCGTTGCTTCAGGGACAGGGCATCAGCCCCAGCATTTT.

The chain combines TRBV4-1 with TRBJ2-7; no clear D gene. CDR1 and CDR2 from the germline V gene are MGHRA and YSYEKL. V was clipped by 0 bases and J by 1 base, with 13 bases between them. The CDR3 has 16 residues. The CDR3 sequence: CASSQDQIRYSYEQYF. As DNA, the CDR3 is TGCGCCAGCAGCCAAGATCAGATACGCTATTCCTACGAGCAGTACTTC.

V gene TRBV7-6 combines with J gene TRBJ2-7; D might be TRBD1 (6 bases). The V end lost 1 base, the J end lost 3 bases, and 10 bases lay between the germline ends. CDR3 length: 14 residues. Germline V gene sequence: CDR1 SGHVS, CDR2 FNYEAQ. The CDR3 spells CASSLGRGDYEQYF. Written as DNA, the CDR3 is TGTGCCAGCAGCTTAGGCAGGGGCGACTACGAGCAGTACTTC.

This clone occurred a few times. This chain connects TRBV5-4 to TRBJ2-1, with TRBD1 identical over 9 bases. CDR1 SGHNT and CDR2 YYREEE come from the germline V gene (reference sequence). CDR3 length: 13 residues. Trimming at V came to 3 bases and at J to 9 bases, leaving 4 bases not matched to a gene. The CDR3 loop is CASSSWTGAEQFF. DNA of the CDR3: TGTGCCAGCAGCTCCTGGACAGGGGCTGAGCAGTTCTTC.

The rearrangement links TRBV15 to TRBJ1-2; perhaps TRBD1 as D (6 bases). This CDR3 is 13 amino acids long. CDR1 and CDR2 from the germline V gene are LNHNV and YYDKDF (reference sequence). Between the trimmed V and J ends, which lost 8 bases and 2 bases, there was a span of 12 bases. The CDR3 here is CATGGATNYGYTF. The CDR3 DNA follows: TGTGCCACCGGGGGGGCGACCAACTATGGCTACACCTTC.

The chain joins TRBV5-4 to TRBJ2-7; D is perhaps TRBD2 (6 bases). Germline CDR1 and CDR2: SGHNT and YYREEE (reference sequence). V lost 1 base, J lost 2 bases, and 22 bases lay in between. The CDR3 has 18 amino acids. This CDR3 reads CASSLTSLWRVRTYEQYF. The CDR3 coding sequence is TGTGCCAGCAGCTTGACGTCCCTATGGAGGGTTAGGACCTACGAGCAGTACTTC.

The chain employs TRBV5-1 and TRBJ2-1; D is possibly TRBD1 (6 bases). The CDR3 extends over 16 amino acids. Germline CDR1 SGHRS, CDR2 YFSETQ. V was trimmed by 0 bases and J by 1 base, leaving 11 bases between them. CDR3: CASSLEQGGSYNEQFF. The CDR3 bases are TGCGCCAGCAGCTTGGAACAGGGTGGATCCTACAATGAGCAGTTCTTC.

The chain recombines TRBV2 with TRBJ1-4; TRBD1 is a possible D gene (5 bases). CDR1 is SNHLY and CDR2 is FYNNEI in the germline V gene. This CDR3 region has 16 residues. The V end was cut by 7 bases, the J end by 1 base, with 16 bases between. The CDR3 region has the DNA TGTGCCAGCACCAAGAGGTCTCAGGGAACTAATGAAAAACTGTTTTTT. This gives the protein CASTKRSQGTNEKLFF.

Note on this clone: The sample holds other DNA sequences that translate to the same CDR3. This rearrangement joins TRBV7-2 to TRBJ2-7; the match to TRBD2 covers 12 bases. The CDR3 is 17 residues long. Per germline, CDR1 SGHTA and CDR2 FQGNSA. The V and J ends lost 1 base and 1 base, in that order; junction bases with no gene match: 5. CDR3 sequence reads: CASSLVSSGGGSYEQYF. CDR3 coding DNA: TGTGCCAGCAGCTTAGTTTCTAGCGGGGGGGGGTCCTACGAGCAGTACTTC.

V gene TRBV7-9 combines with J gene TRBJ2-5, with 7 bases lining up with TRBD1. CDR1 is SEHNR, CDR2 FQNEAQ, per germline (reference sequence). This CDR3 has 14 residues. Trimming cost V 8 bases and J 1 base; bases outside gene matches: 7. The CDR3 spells CASCRPGGQETQYF. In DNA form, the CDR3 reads TGTGCCAGCTGTCGACCAGGGGGCCAAGAGACCCAGTACTTC.

The DNA of the CDR3 is TGTGCCAGCAGCTCCATGGGACAGCTGAACACTGAAGCTTTCTTT. As protein: CASSSMGQLNTEAFF. The chain is built from TRBV7-8 and TRBJ1-1, with TRBD1 matching 7 bases. The germline V gene has CDR1 SGHVS and CDR2 FQNEAQ. V dropped 4 bases and J dropped 0; count of bases not matched to a gene: 5. This CDR3 contains 15 residues.

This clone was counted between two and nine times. As DNA, the CDR3 is TGTGCCAGCGGAGGCAGGGGAGGTTACACTGAAGCTTTCTTT. Translation gives CASGGRGGYTEAFF. J is TRBJ1-1 and V is TRBV3-1 (or the pseudogene TRBV3-2); D might be TRBD1 (6 bases). The CDR3 consists of 14 residues. CDR1 and CDR2 from the germline V gene are LGHDT and YNNKEL (reference sequence). Deletions cut 8 bases from V and 3 bases from J, with 16 bases between.

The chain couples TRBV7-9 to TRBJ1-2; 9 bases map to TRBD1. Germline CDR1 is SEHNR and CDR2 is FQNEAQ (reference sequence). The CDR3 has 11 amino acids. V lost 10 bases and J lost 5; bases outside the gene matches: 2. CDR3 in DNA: TGTGCCATGGGACAGGGATATGGCTACACCTTC. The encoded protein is CAMGQGYGYTF. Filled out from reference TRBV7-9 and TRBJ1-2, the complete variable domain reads DTGVSQNPRHKITKRGQNVTFRCDPISEHNRLYWYRQTLGQGPEFLTYFQNEAQLEKSRLLSDRFSAERPKGSFSTLEIQRTEQGDSAMYLCAMGQGYGYTFGSGTRLTVV.

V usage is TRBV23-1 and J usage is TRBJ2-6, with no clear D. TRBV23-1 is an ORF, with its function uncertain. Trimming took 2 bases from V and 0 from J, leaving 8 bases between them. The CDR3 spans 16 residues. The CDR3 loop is CASSQQTDSGANVLTF. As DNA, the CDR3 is TGCGCCAGCAGTCAACAAACAGACTCTGGGGCCAACGTCCTGACTTTC.

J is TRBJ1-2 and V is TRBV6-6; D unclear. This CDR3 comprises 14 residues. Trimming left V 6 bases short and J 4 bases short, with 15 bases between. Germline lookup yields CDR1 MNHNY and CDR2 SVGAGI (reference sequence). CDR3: CASRIDPAGYGYTF. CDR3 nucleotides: TGTGCCAGCAGGATTGACCCGGCGGGCTATGGCTACACCTTC.

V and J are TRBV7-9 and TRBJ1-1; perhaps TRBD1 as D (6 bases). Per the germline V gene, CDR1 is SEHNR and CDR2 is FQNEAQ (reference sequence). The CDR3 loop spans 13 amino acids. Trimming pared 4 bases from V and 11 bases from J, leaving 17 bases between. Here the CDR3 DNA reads TGTGCCAGCAGCTCCCAGCAGGGGACGGGTGCTTTCTTT. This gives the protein CASSSQQGTGAFF.

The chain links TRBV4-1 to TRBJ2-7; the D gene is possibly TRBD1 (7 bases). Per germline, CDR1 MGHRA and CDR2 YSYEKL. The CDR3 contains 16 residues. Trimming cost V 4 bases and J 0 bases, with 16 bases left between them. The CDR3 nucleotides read TGCGCCAGCAGCCCTAGCGCGACAGGGCCCTCCTACGAGCAGTACTTC. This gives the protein CASSPSATGPSYEQYF.

CDR3 sequence: CASSGGTGRETQYF. The CDR3 DNA follows: TGTGCCAGTAGTGGCGGGACAGGGCGAGAGACCCAGTACTTC. This chain joins TRBV19 and TRBJ2-5; 9 bases line up with TRBD1. Losses at the gene ends were 5 bases for V and 4 bases for J; bases not matched to a gene: 5. The V gene's germline CDR1 is LNHDA and CDR2 SQIVND (reference sequence). CDR3 length equals 14 residues. Filled out from reference TRBV19 and TRBJ2-5, the complete variable domain reads DGGITQSPKYLFRKEGQNVTLSCEQNLNHDAMYWYRQDPGQGLRLIYYSQIVNDFQKGDIAEGYSVSREKKESFPLTVTSAQKNPTAFYLCASSGGTGRETQYFGPGTRLLVL.

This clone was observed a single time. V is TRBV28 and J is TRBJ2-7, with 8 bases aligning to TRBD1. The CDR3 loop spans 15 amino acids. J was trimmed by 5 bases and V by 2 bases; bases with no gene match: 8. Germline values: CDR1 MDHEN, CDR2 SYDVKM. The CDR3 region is CASSLGPLDRDEQYF. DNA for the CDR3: TGTGCCAGCAGTTTAGGCCCCTTGGACAGGGACGAGCAGTACTTC.

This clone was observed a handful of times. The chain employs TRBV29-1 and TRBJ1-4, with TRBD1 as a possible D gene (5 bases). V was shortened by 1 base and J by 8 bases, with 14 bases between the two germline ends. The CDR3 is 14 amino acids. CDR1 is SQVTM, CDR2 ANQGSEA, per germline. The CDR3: CSVEVVGDGEKLFF. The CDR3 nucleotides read TGCAGCGTTGAAGTGGTAGGGGATGGGGAAAAACTGTTTTTT. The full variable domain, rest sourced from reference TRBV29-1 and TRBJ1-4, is SAVISQKPSRDICQRGTSLTIQCQVDSQVTMMFWYRQQPGQSLTLIATANQGSEATYESGFVIDKFPISRPNLTFSTLTVSNMSPEDSSIYLCSVEVVGDGEKLFFGSGTQLSVL.

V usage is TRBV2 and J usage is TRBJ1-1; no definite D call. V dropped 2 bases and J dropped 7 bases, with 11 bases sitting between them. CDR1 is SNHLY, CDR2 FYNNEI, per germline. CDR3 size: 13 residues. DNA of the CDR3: TGTGCCAGCAGTGAACACGGATCCTTTGAAGCTTTCTTT. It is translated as CASSEHGSFEAFF.

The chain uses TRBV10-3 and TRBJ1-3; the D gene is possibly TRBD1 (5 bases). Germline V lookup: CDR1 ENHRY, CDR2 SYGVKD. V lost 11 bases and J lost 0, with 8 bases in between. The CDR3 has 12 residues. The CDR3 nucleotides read TGTGCCGGGACCTCCTCTGGAAACACCATATATTTT. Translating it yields CAGTSSGNTIYF.